This section outlines one TCR beta chain sequence together with its context. Its target is unknown. Repertoires were generated with immunoSEQ multiplex PCR, while TCRdb's copy carries only in-frame clones and drops some. The data contain over 30,000 clones, about 86% of them seen just once; the ten biggest clones take up more than 1.5%. The sample is drawn from a study of Siglec-9 on CD8 T cells in melanoma. General study points: In melanoma tumors, a Siglec-9-marked effector memory CD8+ subset reportedly appeared to accumulate.

V shed 4 bases and J shed 4 bases, with 13 bases lying between them. Germline V gene sequence: CDR1 MNHEY, CDR2 SVGAGI. The CDR3 contains 14 residues. The TCR comes from a human donor in good health. Input material: Siglec-9- CD8+ T cells sorted from blood. This rearrangement joins TRBV6-5 to TRBJ1-2, with unresolved D. CDR3 sequence (DNA): TGTGCCAGCAGTTTGCAGGTGACTGGCTATGGCTACACCTTC. It is translated as CASSLQVTGYGYTF.